There are a few counts of the clone carrying this T cell receptor beta chain. The antigen remains undetermined. The CDR3 has 12 residues. V was clipped by 5 bases and J by 5 bases, with 10 bases between them. Germline CDR1 SGHTA, CDR2 FQGNSA. Per individual sample, total RNA of at least 5.5 micrograms was extracted. This sample is part of a study of blood T cells in healthy people across ages. Whole-study findings and limits: Getting older went along with TCR beta diversity per million T cells dropping roughly linearly.

For the second PCR, which ran for about 7 to 11 cycles, a sample-barcoded 5' primer and a J-beta primer mix were used. TCRdb processed the 5' RACE reads anew with MiXCR; each CDR3 protein has one entry. The repertoire has roughly 800,000 distinct CDR3 sequences, roughly 60% of them found once; the top ten carry 22%. This clonotype was obtained from a man aged 30 to 39 in good health. The sample was blood. The chain links TRBV7-2 to TRBJ2-7, with D perhaps TRBD2 (6 bases). CDR3 sequence: CASSRWGDEQYF. In DNA form, the CDR3 reads TGTGCCAGCAGCCGCTGGGGGGACGAGCAGTACTTC.